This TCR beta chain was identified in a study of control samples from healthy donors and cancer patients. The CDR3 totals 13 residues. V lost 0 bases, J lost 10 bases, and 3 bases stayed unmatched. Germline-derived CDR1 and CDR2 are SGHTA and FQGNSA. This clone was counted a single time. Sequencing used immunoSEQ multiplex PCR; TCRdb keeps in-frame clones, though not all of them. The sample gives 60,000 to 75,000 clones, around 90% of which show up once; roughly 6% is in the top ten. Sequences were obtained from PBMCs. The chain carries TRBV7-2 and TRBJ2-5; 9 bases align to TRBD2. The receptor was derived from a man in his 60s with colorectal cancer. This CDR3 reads CASSLAKTSGQYF. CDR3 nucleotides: TGTGCCAGCAGCTTAGCGAAGACTAGCGGCCAGTACTTC. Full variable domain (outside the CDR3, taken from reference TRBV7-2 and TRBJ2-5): GAGVSQSPSNKVTEKGKDVELRCDPISGHTALYWYRQSLGQGLEFLIYFQGNSAPDKSGLPSDRFSAERTGGSVSTLTIQRTQQEDSAVYLCASSLAKTSGQYFGPGTRLLVL.